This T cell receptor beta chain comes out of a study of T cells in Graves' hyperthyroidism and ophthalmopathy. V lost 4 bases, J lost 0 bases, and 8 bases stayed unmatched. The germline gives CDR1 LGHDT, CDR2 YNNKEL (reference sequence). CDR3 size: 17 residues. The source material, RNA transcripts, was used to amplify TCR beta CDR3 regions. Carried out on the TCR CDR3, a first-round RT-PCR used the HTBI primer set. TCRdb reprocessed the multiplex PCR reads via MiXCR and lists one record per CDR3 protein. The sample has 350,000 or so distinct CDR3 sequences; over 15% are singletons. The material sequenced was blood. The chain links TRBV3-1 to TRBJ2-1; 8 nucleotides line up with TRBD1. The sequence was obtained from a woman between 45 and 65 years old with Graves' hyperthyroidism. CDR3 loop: CASSLSLGQGSYNEQFF. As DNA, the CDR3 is TGTGCCAGCAGCCTAAGTTTAGGACAGGGCTCCTACAATGAGCAGTTCTTC.